This T cell receptor (beta chain) appears in the sequencing data of a study of cytomegalovirus exposure and HLA in healthy donors. The CDR3 runs to 16 residues. Per the germline V gene, CDR1 is MNHNY and CDR2 is SVGAGI (reference sequence). V lost 6 bases and J lost 1; bases outside the gene matches: 10. The primer mix had 60 Vbeta and 13 Jbeta primers. Repertoires were generated with immunoSEQ multiplex PCR, while TCRdb's copy carries only in-frame clones and drops some. The sample yields around 170,000 clones, 82% seen once. Source material: PBMCs. This receptor was obtained from a man in his forties in good health and CMV-seronegative. The V call is TRBV6-6, the J call TRBJ2-3; TRBD1 matches at 7 bases. This CDR3 reads CASRDPGGWGTDTQYF. CDR3 bases: TGTGCCAGCAGAGACCCAGGGGGATGGGGCACAGATACGCAGTATTTT.